Here is one T cell receptor beta chain with its context. Antigen specificity is unknown. Other DNA sequences within the sample encode an identical CDR3. The treatment: oral pan-JAK inhibitor, 5-10 mg twice daily. In alopecia areata patients, both lesional scalp punch biopsies and peripheral blood were collected. This entry is derived from a study of CD8+ T cells in alopecia areata. Looking at the study overall: Administration of oral tofacitinib to treated patients was at 5 to 10 mg twice daily.

Points from the study as a whole: Tofacitinib significantly brought down scalp clonality and expanded CD8+ clones among top 100. Numerous clones, expanded in lesions, remained in scalp and blood during tofacitinib.

Sequencing templates came from extracted RNA that was reverse transcribed into cDNA. Method: immunoSEQ multiplex PCR; TCRdb's copy keeps in-frame clones and lacks some. The sample lists roughly 110,000 clones; less than 70% were seen once. This CDR3 is 13 amino acids long. Germline V gene sequence: CDR1 SGHRS, CDR2 YFSETQ. V shed 2 bases and J 8 bases; nucleotides not matched to a gene: 5. The sample here was CD4+ T cells sorted from blood, taken at week 24, from a patient treated with tofacitinib. This receptor was obtained from a human donor with alopecia areata. The J gene is TRBJ1-2, the V gene TRBV5-1, with 8 bases identical to TRBD1. This CDR3 reads CASSFGQGGGYTF. In nucleotides, the CDR3 is TGCGCCAGCAGCTTTGGACAGGGTGGCGGCTACACCTTC.